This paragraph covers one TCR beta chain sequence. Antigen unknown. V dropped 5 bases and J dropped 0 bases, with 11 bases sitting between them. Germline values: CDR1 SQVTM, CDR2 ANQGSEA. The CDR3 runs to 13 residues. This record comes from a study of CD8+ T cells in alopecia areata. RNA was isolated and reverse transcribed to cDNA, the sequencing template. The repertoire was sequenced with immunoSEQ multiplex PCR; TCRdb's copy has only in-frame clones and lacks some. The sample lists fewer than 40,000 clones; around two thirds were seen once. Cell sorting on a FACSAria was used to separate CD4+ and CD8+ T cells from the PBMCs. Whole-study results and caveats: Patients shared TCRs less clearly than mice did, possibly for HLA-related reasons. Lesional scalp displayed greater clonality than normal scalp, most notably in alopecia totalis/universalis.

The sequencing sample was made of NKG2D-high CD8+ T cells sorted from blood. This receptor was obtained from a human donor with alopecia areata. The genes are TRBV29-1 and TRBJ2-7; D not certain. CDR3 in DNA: TGCAGCGTTCTGGGCCAGGCCTCCTACGAGCAGTACTTC. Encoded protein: CSVLGQASYEQYF.